This T cell receptor beta chain was sequenced during a study of T-cell memory formation after mild COVID-19. Study-wide context: Largely, TCR clusters stayed within a single donor. Findings and limits, study-wide: Confirmation of SARS-CoV-2 specificity was lacking for second-wave clones peaking day 37. There were some responding clones in pre-infection memory, which suggested that cross-reactive memory had joined.

Trimming shortened V by 6 bases and J by 2 bases, and 21 bases separated the two germline ends. The CDR3 runs 16 residues. Germline CDR1 is DFQATT and CDR2 is SNEGSKA (reference sequence). On this clonotype itself: What it binds is unknown.

TCRdb reprocessed the 5' RACE reads with MiXCR, giving one entry per CDR3 protein. The sample holds roughly 170,000 distinct CDR3 sequences, approximately 17% seen once. The sample taken for sequencing was PBMCs or a T cell subset sorted from them (not recorded which). The chain joins TRBV20-1 to TRBJ2-3, with a possible D match to TRBD2 (6 bases). The TCR comes from a young man who had mild COVID-19 (a few samples of this study predate the infection). Cell type and time point are not known. The CDR3 protein is CSAPAHRAGPTDTQYF. In DNA form, the CDR3 reads TGCAGTGCACCCGCCCACCGGGCGGGGCCCACAGATACGCAGTATTTT.